The present TCR beta chain was sequenced within a study of T-cell memory formation after mild COVID-19. It was 5'RACE with constant-segment primers that produced the TCR alpha and TCR beta cDNA libraries, which carried sample barcodes and UMIs. In TCRdb, the 5' RACE reads were re-called with MiXCR into one record per CDR3 protein. Of just over 300,000 distinct CDR3 sequences in the sample, just under 20% were seen once. The CDR3 loop spans 15 amino acids. Germline CDR1 MNHEY, CDR2 SMNVEV (reference sequence). V gave up 6 bases and J gave up 2 bases, with 15 bases separating them. This clonotype was obtained from a young man who had mild COVID-19 (a few samples of this study predate the infection). Cell type and time point are not known. The sequenced sample was PBMCs or a T cell subset sorted from them (not recorded which). V usage is TRBV27 and J usage is TRBJ2-3; a weak D match, TRBD2 (7 bases). The CDR3 loop is CASRLRGGATDTQYF. The CDR3 coding sequence is TGTGCCAGCAGATTAAGGGGGGGGGCCACAGATACGCAGTATTTT.